This is a list of T cell receptor beta chains from one sample in a study of cytomegalovirus exposure and HLA in healthy donors. TCRdb's copy holds only in-frame clones and misses some; the assay was immunoSEQ multiplex PCR. In the table there are under 250,000 clones, around nine tenths of which are singletons. Sequencing used PBMCs. Receptors were obtained from a woman aged 18-29 years in good health and CMV-seronegative. Each CDR3 is given with its conserved first and last residue. The D gene is left open where the match is weak. Rows may omit the clone size; those that give it use once, few, many or a size class.

v_gene	abundance	j_gene	d_gene	CDR3nt	CDR3aa
TRBV18	few	TRBJ2-1	-	TGTGCCAGCTCAGTCTTGACGGGTGGGTGGAGCTCCTACAATGAGCAGTTCTTC	CASSVLTGGWSSYNEQFF
TRBV30	-	TRBJ2-7	TRBD1	TGTGCCTGGAGTCGGGACAGGGGACACGAGCAGTACTTC	CAWSRDRGHEQYF
TRBV5-1	once	TRBJ1-4	-	TGCGCCAGCAGCTTGGGTGCTCGGTCAACTAATGAAAAACTGTTTTTT	CASSLGARSTNEKLFF
TRBV18	-	TRBJ1-1	-	TGTGCCAGCTCATCTCTTCCACGGGACACTGAAGCTTTCTTT	CASSSLPRDTEAFF
TRBV2	-	TRBJ2-7	-	TGTGCCAGCAGTGAAGACAGGCCACCAACAACCTACGAGCAGTACTTC	CASSEDRPPTTYEQYF
TRBV27	-	TRBJ2-7	TRBD1	TGTGCCAGCAGCCCCGTCCATGCCGGGACAGCCTACGAGCAGTACTTC	CASSPVHAGTAYEQYF
TRBV6-5	-	TRBJ1-6	-	TGTGCCAGCAGTTACGGAGTACGATCACCCCTCCACTTT	CASSYGVRSPLHF
TRBV29-1	-	TRBJ2-7	-	TGCAGCGTGGGCACTGGGCGGAGGGGCTACGAGCAGTACTTC	CSVGTGRRGYEQYF
TRBV7-2	once	TRBJ2-3	-	TGTGCCAGCAGCTTAGGTACGGGTTCAGATACGCAGTATTTT	CASSLGTGSDTQYF
TRBV30	few	TRBJ1-1	-	TGTGCCTGGAGGCCCAGGAACACTGAAGCTTTCTTT	CAWRPRNTEAFF
TRBV5-6	once	TRBJ1-1	-	TGTGCCAGCAGCTTGGGTGCAGGGAACACTGAAGCTTTCTTT	CASSLGAGNTEAFF
TRBV2	-	TRBJ2-7	-	TGTGCCAGCAGTCGGGACACCACCTACGAGCAGTACTTC	CASSRDTTYEQYF
TRBV20-1	-	TRBJ2-7	-	TGCAGTGCCCTCGGCGGCTACGAGCAGTACTTC	CSALGGYEQYF
TRBV5-1	once	TRBJ2-3	TRBD2	TGCGCCAGCAGCAGGGGACTAGCGGGAGGACCTAGCACAGATACGCAGTATTTT	CASSRGLAGGPSTDTQYF
TRBV27	-	TRBJ2-7	-	TGTGCCAGCAGTTTATCCCCAGACGGAGACTACGAGCAGTACTTC	CASSLSPDGDYEQYF
TRBV6-1	-	TRBJ1-2	-	TGTGCCACCTCTCGGGGAGGGGATGGCTACACCTTC	CATSRGGDGYTF
TRBV7-7	-	TRBJ2-3	-	TGTGCTAGCAGTCCGATCGACACCCGCACAGATACGCAGTATTTT	CASSPIDTRTDTQYF
TRBV27	-	TRBJ1-2	-	TGTGCCAGCAGTTCTCAGGGAACCCTAGATGGCTACACCTTC	CASSSQGTLDGYTF
TRBV18	once	TRBJ1-3	-	TGTGCCAGCTCACCCGTGAGCTCTGGAAACACCATATATTTT	CASSPVSSGNTIYF
TRBV7-9	-	TRBJ2-3	TRBD2	TGTGCCAGCAGCTTAGGCCGAGCGGGAGGCTCCTCCACAGATACGCAGTATTTT	CASSLGRAGGSSTDTQYF
TRBV11-2	once	TRBJ1-1	-	TGTGCCAGCAGCTTAGCGCCAGGGCGGGGCCCTGAAGCTTTCTTT	CASSLAPGRGPEAFF
TRBV4-1	-	TRBJ2-1	-	TGCGCCAGCAGCCAAGATAGGGCGGGTAGCTACAATGAGCAGTTCTTC	CASSQDRAGSYNEQFF
TRBV2	-	TRBJ1-5	-	TGTGCCAGCAGTGAAGTGCCCCCCAGGGAAAATCAGCCCCAGCATTTT	CASSEVPPRENQPQHF
TRBV4-1	-	TRBJ2-2	TRBD2	TGCGCCAGCAGCCATTCTAGCGGAAACACCGGGGAGCTGTTTTTT	CASSHSSGNTGELFF
TRBV7-9	-	TRBJ1-4	-	TGTGCCAGCAGCTTAGCGCGGGGGGCGATGGTTGAAAAACTGTTTTTT	CASSLARGAMVEKLFF
TRBV2	-	TRBJ1-2	-	TGTGCCAGCAGCCTCCAGGGTGATAATGGCTACACCTTC	CASSLQGDNGYTF
TRBV9	-	TRBJ2-7	-	TGTGCCAGCAGCGTAGGGACAGCTTACGAGCAGTACTTC	CASSVGTAYEQYF
TRBV5-1	-	TRBJ1-5	-	TGCGCCAGCAGCTTCGGGGGATTGGGCAATCAGCCCCAGCATTTT	CASSFGGLGNQPQHF
TRBV19	-	TRBJ2-5	TRBD2	TGTGCCAGTAGTATGGTAGCGGGAGAAGAGACCCAGTACTTC	CASSMVAGEETQYF
TRBV28	-	TRBJ2-7	-	TGTGCCAGCATCTTAGGGGGATCCCCTTACGAGCAGTACTTC	CASILGGSPYEQYF
TRBV7-2	once	TRBJ2-7	TRBD2	TGTGCCAGCAGCTTAGTGGCGACTAGCGACTACGAGCAGTACTTC	CASSLVATSDYEQYF